These T cell receptor beta chains were read from a single sample in a study of T-cell memory formation after mild COVID-19. TCRdb used MiXCR to reprocess the 5' RACE reads, holding one entry per CDR3 protein. The table records fewer than 250,000 distinct CDR3 sequences, under 12% of them present only once. The sample consisted of PBMCs or a T cell subset sorted from them (not recorded which). These TCRs come from a man aged 18 to 30 who had mild COVID-19 (a few samples of this study predate the infection). Cell type and time point are not known. CDR3s include the opening cysteine and the closing phenylalanine or tryptophan. D genes are given only for firm matches. A clone size is listed for some rows: how often the clone was seen (once, few, many), or a class if it is expanded.

abundance	v_gene	d_gene	j_gene	CDR3nt	CDR3aa
few	TRBV5-1	.	TRBJ1-1	TGCGCCAGCAGCTTGGTCGGAGGGTTGAACACTGAAGCTTTCTTT	CASSLVGGLNTEAFF
.	TRBV6-5	TRBD2	TRBJ2-7	TGTGCCAGCAGTTACTCGATCCAGGGACTATTCGAGCAGTACTTC	CASSYSIQGLFEQYF
few	TRBV12-3/TRBV12-4	TRBD1	TRBJ1-3	TGTGCCAGCACCCCGGGACAGGGGTTTGGAAACACCATATATTTT	CASTPGQGFGNTIYF
.	TRBV4-2	.	TRBJ1-3	TGTGCCAGCAGCCAAGATCCGGGGGGATACTCTGGAAACACCATATATTTT	CASSQDPGGYSGNTIYF
few	TRBV20-1	TRBD1	TRBJ2-1	TGCAGTGCCCCGTCCCGGACAGGATTATTGGATGAGCAGTTCTTC	CSAPSRTGLLDEQFF
few	TRBV20-1	TRBD1	TRBJ1-1	TGCAGTGCTAGAGATACAGGGACAGTCAGGGCTTTCTTT	CSARDTGTVRAFF
few	TRBV9	.	TRBJ2-5	TGTGCCAGCAGCCCCCGCGGGCCCAGCGAGACCCAGTACTTC	CASSPRGPSETQYF
few	TRBV30	.	TRBJ2-1	TGTGCCTGGAGTGTACAGGGTATCAATGAGCAGTTCTTC	CAWSVQGINEQFF
many	TRBV12-3/TRBV12-4	.	TRBJ1-3	TGTGCCAGCACCTTCCTCTCTGGAAACACCATATATTTT	CASTFLSGNTIYF
.	TRBV11-2	.	TRBJ2-3	TGTGCCAGCAGCCCATTTTCCGGGGCGGATACGCAGTATTTT	CASSPFSGADTQYF
many	TRBV5-5	.	TRBJ2-2	TGTGCCAGCACCCGGGACACCGGGGAGCTGTTTTTT	CASTRDTGELFF
many	TRBV7-3	.	TRBJ1-1	TGTGCCAGCAGCTTATACCCTGGGATCACTGAAGCTTTCTTT	CASSLYPGITEAFF
.	TRBV5-4	TRBD2	TRBJ2-5	TGTGCCAGCAGCGTCCCGGGACTAGGAAAAGAGACCCAGTACTTC	CASSVPGLGKETQYF
.	TRBV7-2	.	TRBJ2-7	TGTGCCAGCAGCTCGGCAAGGGCCTACGAGCAGTACTTC	CASSSARAYEQYF
few	TRBV18	TRBD2	TRBJ2-5	TGTGCCAGCTCACCCGGACTAGCGGGGGGAAAAGAGACCCAGTACTTC	CASSPGLAGGKETQYF
many	TRBV5-1	TRBD1	TRBJ2-1	TGCGCCAGCAGCTTGGTGGGAGGACAGGGGAACAATGAGCAGTTCTTC	CASSLVGGQGNNEQFF
few	TRBV7-2	TRBD1	TRBJ1-1	TGTGCCAGCAGCCCTCAGAGGGGACAGGCAACTGACTTT	CASSPQRGQATDF
.	TRBV28	TRBD2	TRBJ2-1	TGTGCCAGCAGTTTACTGGGCGGGAGCAATGAGCAGTTCTTC	CASSLLGGSNEQFF
few	TRBV20-1	TRBD2	TRBJ2-3	TGCAGTGCCCCCCGACTAGCGGTTTTCACAGATACGCAGTATTTT	CSAPRLAVFTDTQYF
few	TRBV7-2	.	TRBJ1-6	TGTGCCAGCTCCGTCGAATGGAATTCACCCCTCCACTTT	CASSVEWNSPLHF
few	TRBV11-2	TRBD1	TRBJ1-1	TGTGCCAGCAGCTTGGGACAGGGCAGTTTCATACGGGCTGAAGCTTTCTTT	CASSLGQGSFIRAEAFF
many	TRBV7-3	TRBD2	TRBJ2-3	TGTGCCAGCAGCCCGCGACTAGCGGGGGGCCGGGCAGATACGCAGTATTTT	CASSPRLAGGRADTQYF
many	TRBV4-3	.	TRBJ1-2	TGCGCCAGCAGCGGTAGATCCTACGGCTACACCTTC	CASSGRSYGYTF
.	TRBV4-3	.	TRBJ1-6	TGCGCCAGCAGCCAAGATCGGGACCGGGGATCACCCCTCCACTTT	CASSQDRDRGSPLHF
few	TRBV20-1	.	TRBJ2-7	TGCAGTGCTAGAGATATTACGTACGAGCAGTACTTC	CSARDITYEQYF
few	TRBV6-5	TRBD2	TRBJ2-1	TGTGCCAGCAGTTACGGGTTGTCCGCGGGGGACTCCTACAATGAGCAGTTCTTC	CASSYGLSAGDSYNEQFF
few	TRBV6-2/TRBV6-3	.	TRBJ1-5	TGTGCCAGCAGTCTTCACGATTCCCGACTGCTGAGGGGCAATCAGCCCCAGCATTTT	CASSLHDSRLLRGNQPQHF
.	TRBV6-4	.	TRBJ2-3	TGTGCCAGCAGTGACCTCCATACCGGTTGGGTTGAGATTACGCAGTATTTT	CASSDLHTGWVEITQYF
few	TRBV9	TRBD1	TRBJ1-1	TGTGCCAGCAGCGTACGACAGGGAGGTGAAGCTTTCTTT	CASSVRQGGEAFF
.	TRBV24-1	.	TRBJ2-2	TGTGCCACCAGTGATGGGACCCAGGGGTATACCGGGGAGCTGTTTTTT	CATSDGTQGYTGELFF
few	TRBV7-6	.	TRBJ1-5	TGTGCCAGCAGCTTAAGTTCCGGGGGAGAGCAGCCCCAGCATTTT	CASSLSSGGEQPQHF
.	TRBV7-9	.	TRBJ1-2	TGTGCCAGCAGCTTTGGGGCAGGGACATTCGTTGGCTACACCTTC	CASSFGAGTFVGYTF
.	TRBV4-1	.	TRBJ1-6	TGCGCCAGCAGCTCCCAGACCGTGGGGAATTCACCCCTCCACTTT	CASSSQTVGNSPLHF
few	TRBV9	.	TRBJ1-3	TGTGCCAGCAGCGAGATCGGGACCCCAGATGACTCTGGAAACACCATATATTTT	CASSEIGTPDDSGNTIYF
few	TRBV4-2	TRBD1	TRBJ1-2	TGTGCCAGCAGCCAAGATCTGAAGACAGGGTCGGACTATGGCTACACCTTC	CASSQDLKTGSDYGYTF
.	TRBV11-3	.	TRBJ2-5	TGTGCCAGCAGCTTACCCGACGTGGGGGCCTGGGAGACCCAGTACTTC	CASSLPDVGAWETQYF
.	TRBV2	.	TRBJ2-3	TGTGCCAGCACCCAGGTGGTGCGGACAGATACGCAGTATTTT	CASTQVVRTDTQYF
many	TRBV7-9	.	TRBJ2-4	TGTGCCAGCAGCTCCTTCCAGGGCCTTGGTCAGTACTTC	CASSSFQGLGQYF
.	TRBV11-1	.	TRBJ2-5	TGTGCCAGCAGCTTAGGAGTACAGAACCAAGAGACCCAGTACTTC	CASSLGVQNQETQYF
few	TRBV10-3	.	TRBJ1-2	TGTGCCATCAGTACCTCCGGGTCGGGCTATGGCTACACCTTC	CAISTSGSGYGYTF
few	TRBV7-3	TRBD2	TRBJ2-3	TGTGCCAGCAGCACCAGTCGACTAGCGGAGCTAGATACGCAGTATTTT	CASSTSRLAELDTQYF
few	TRBV12-3/TRBV12-4	TRBD1	TRBJ1-5	TGTGCCAGCAGTCCGGGACAGGGGGTGGAAAGCAATCAGCCCCAGCATTTT	CASSPGQGVESNQPQHF
few	TRBV12-3/TRBV12-4	.	TRBJ2-3	TGTGCCAGCACCTTAGTGGGGGCTAGCACAGATACGCAGTATTTT	CASTLVGASTDTQYF
.	TRBV5-1	.	TRBJ2-1	TGCGCCAGCAGCTTGGGAAATGGGGGTCCCTACAATGAGCAGTTCTTC	CASSLGNGGPYNEQFF
few	TRBV5-6	.	TRBJ1-2	TGTGCCAGCAGCTCCAGGGACACCAACTATGGCTACACCTTC	CASSSRDTNYGYTF
.	TRBV20-1	.	TRBJ1-1	TGCAGTGCTAGAACGAACTCGGCGTCGGAAGCTTTCTTT	CSARTNSASEAFF
.	TRBV11-2	TRBD1	TRBJ2-5	TGTGCCAGCACCGCGACAGGGTGGGAGACCCAGTACTTC	CASTATGWETQYF
.	TRBV20-1	.	TRBJ1-4	TGCAGTGCCGTTATCTTGGTCCCTAATGAAAAACTGTTTTTT	CSAVILVPNEKLFF
few	TRBV5-5	TRBD1	TRBJ2-3	TGTGCCAGCAGCCGAAGAATGACAGGGTTGTTGGATACGCAGTATTTT	CASSRRMTGLLDTQYF
few	TRBV6-5	.	TRBJ1-2	TGTGCCAGCCGCCCGCCGGGGCAGGTCGGTGGCTACACCTTC	CASRPPGQVGGYTF
.	TRBV18	TRBD1	TRBJ2-3	TGTGCCAGCTCTCCCAGGGGGCGGGATACGCAGTATTTT	CASSPRGRDTQYF
few	TRBV20-1	.	TRBJ2-3	TGCAGTCCAAGGGGCATCGCGGCAGATACGCAGTATTTT	CSPRGIAADTQYF
few	TRBV4-3	TRBD2	TRBJ2-1	TGCGCCAGCAGCCAACCGGGGGGGCTGGACAATGAGCAGTTCTTC	CASSQPGGLDNEQFF
few	TRBV11-1	.	TRBJ2-1	TGTGCCAGCAGCCTGTACCAGGGAAATCTGTACAATGAGCAGTTCTTC	CASSLYQGNLYNEQFF
many	TRBV7-3	.	TRBJ2-3	TGTGCCAGCAGCTTGGGCGGTTACACAGATACGCAGTATTTT	CASSLGGYTDTQYF
many	TRBV5-1	TRBD2	TRBJ2-3	TGCGCCAGCAGCTTGGAGTCGAGCGGGGGCACAGATACGCAGTATTTT	CASSLESSGGTDTQYF
.	TRBV20-1	TRBD2	TRBJ2-1	TGCAGTGCTAGTTCCAGCGGGGGAAACAATGAGCAGTTCTTC	CSASSSGGNNEQFF